Listed below are T cell receptor beta chains from one sample, sequenced in a study of T cells after yellow fever vaccination. TCRdb called the 5' RACE reads again in MiXCR, with one record for every CDR3 protein. Among fewer than 400,000 distinct CDR3 sequences listed, more than 5.5% were seen once. Sequenced material: PBMCs, taken 5 days after the yellow fever booster vaccination. Receptors originate from a man aged 30 to 45 who received the YFV17D yellow fever vaccine. Each CDR3 is given with its conserved first and last residue. Fields, in order: CDR3 length, V gene, J gene, D gene, CDR3 protein. The D gene is left open where the match is weak.

CDR3 length: 15; V gene: TRBV5-1; J gene: TRBJ2-7; D gene: TRBD1; CDR3 protein: CASSYDRGNNYEQYF
CDR3 length: 15; V gene: TRBV28; J gene: TRBJ2-7; D gene: TRBD2; CDR3 protein: CASSSLAEALRLQYF
CDR3 length: 12; V gene: TRBV3-1; J gene: TRBJ1-6; D gene: .; CDR3 protein: CASSQFMGELHF
CDR3 length: 14; V gene: TRBV14; J gene: TRBJ2-7; D gene: TRBD1; CDR3 protein: CASSQPGQGYEQYF
CDR3 length: 14; V gene: TRBV7-9; J gene: TRBJ2-5; D gene: TRBD1; CDR3 protein: CASSPEGTGATQYF
CDR3 length: 16; V gene: TRBV21-1; J gene: TRBJ2-7; D gene: .; CDR3 protein: CASSKGGGGPTYEQYF
CDR3 length: 12; V gene: TRBV14; J gene: TRBJ1-4; D gene: .; CDR3 protein: CASSQQREKLFF
CDR3 length: 14; V gene: TRBV5-1; J gene: TRBJ1-2; D gene: .; CDR3 protein: CASRLTEEYYGYTF
CDR3 length: 16; V gene: TRBV18; J gene: TRBJ1-2; D gene: .; CDR3 protein: CASSPNGKQGSYGYTF
CDR3 length: 17; V gene: TRBV5-5; J gene: TRBJ2-1; D gene: .; CDR3 protein: CASSSLPAVRKLDEQFF
CDR3 length: 16; V gene: TRBV5-1; J gene: TRBJ2-6; D gene: TRBD1; CDR3 protein: CASRDPTGSGANVLTF
CDR3 length: 16; V gene: TRBV20-1; J gene: TRBJ2-3; D gene: .; CDR3 protein: CSARGFSGTSTDTQYF
CDR3 length: 13; V gene: TRBV7-2; J gene: TRBJ1-1; D gene: TRBD1; CDR3 protein: CASSSGTGGGAFF
CDR3 length: 15; V gene: TRBV12-3/TRBV12-4; J gene: TRBJ1-2; D gene: TRBD1; CDR3 protein: CASRGQGAVVYGYTF
CDR3 length: 14; V gene: TRBV6-2/TRBV6-3; J gene: TRBJ2-7; D gene: TRBD1; CDR3 protein: CASIRDRGFYEQYF
CDR3 length: 16; V gene: TRBV7-2; J gene: TRBJ2-1; D gene: .; CDR3 protein: CASSLAKSTLGNEQFF
CDR3 length: 12; V gene: TRBV7-2; J gene: TRBJ2-2; D gene: .; CDR3 protein: CASSFYPGELFF
CDR3 length: 15; V gene: TRBV20-1; J gene: TRBJ2-7; D gene: .; CDR3 protein: CSALTPGTPLYEQYF
CDR3 length: 14; V gene: TRBV2; J gene: TRBJ2-1; D gene: TRBD2; CDR3 protein: CASSQGLAINEQFF
CDR3 length: 14; V gene: TRBV7-2; J gene: TRBJ2-7; D gene: TRBD2; CDR3 protein: CASSRGGTYYEQYF
CDR3 length: 15; V gene: TRBV5-1; J gene: TRBJ2-6; D gene: .; CDR3 protein: CASSLAYSGANVMTF
CDR3 length: 16; V gene: TRBV12-3/TRBV12-4; J gene: TRBJ2-3; D gene: TRBD1; CDR3 protein: CASRPDRGGGTDTQYF
CDR3 length: 15; V gene: TRBV5-1; J gene: TRBJ2-7; D gene: TRBD1; CDR3 protein: CASSFYPGQGKEQYF